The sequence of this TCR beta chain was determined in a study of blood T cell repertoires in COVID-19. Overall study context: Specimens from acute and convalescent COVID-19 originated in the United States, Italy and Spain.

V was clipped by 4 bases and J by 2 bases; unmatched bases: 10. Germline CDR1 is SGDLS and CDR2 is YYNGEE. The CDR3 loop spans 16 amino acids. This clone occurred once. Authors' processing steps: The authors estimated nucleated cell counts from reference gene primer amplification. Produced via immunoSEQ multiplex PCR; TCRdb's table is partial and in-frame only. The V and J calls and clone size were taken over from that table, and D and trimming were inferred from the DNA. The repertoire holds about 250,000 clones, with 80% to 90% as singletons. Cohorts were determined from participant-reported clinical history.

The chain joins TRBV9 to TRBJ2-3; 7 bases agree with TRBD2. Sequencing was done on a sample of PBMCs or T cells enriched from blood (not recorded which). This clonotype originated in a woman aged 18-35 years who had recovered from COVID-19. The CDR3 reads CASSFRLGGNTDTQYF. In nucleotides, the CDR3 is TGTGCCAGCAGCTTCCGTTTGGGGGGGAACACAGATACGCAGTATTTT. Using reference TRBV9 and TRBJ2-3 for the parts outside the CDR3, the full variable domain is DSGVTQTPKHLITATGQRVTLRCSPRSGDLSVYWYQQSLDQGLQFLIQYYNGEERAKGNILERFSAQQFPDLHSELNLSSLELGDSALYFCASSFRLGGNTDTQYFGPGTRLTVL.